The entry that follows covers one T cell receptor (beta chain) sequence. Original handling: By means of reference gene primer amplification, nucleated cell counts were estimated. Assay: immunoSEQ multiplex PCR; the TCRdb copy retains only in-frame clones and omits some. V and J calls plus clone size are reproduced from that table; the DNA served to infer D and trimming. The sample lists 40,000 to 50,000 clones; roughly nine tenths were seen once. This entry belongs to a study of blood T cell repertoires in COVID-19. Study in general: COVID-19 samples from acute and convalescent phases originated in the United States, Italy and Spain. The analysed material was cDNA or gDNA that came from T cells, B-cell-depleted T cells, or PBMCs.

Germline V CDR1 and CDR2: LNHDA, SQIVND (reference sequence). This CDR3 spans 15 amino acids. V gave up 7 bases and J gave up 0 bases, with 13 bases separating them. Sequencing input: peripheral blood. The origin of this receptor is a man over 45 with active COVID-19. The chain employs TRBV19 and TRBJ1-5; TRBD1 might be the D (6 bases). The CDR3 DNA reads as TGTGCCAGTACCATTCGACAGGCTAGCAATCAGCCCCAGCATTTT. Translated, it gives CASTIRQASNQPQHF.